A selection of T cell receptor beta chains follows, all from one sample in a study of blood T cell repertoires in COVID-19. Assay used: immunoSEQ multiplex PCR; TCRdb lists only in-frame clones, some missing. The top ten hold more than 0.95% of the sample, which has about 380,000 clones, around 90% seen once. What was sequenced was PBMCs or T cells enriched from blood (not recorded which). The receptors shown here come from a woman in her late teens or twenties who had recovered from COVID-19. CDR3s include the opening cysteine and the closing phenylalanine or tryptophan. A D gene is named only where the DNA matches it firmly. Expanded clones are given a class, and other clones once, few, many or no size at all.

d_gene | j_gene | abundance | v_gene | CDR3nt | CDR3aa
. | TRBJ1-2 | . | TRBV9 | TGTGCCAGCAGCACCCTTGGTTGGGGGCAGAACGGCTACACCTTC | CASSTLGWGQNGYTF
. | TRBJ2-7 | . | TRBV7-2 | TGTGCCAGCGGACACTTCAGGGCTTCCTACGAGCAGTACTTC | CASGHFRASYEQYF
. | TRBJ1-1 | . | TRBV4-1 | TGCGCCAGCAGCCAAGATGAGGGCGTTAAAGCTTTCTTT | CASSQDEGVKAFF
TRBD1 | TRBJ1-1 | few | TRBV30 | TGTGCCTGGCGGACAGGGTGGGTCACTGAAGCTTTCTTT | CAWRTGWVTEAFF
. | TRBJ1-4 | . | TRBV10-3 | TGTGCCATCAGTGAGTCGCCGGGTCTTAGTGAAAAACTGTTTTTT | CAISESPGLSEKLFF
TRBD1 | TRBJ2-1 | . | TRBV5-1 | TGCGCCAGCAGCTTGGGGACAGGGGGGAATGAGCAGTTCTTC | CASSLGTGGNEQFF
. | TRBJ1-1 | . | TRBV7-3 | TGTGCCAGCAGCCTGGCGGGGCAGATCTCTGAAGCTTTCTTT | CASSLAGQISEAFF
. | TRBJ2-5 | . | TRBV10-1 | TGCGCCAGCAGTGAGGATCAGGGGGAGACCCAGTACTTC | CASSEDQGETQYF
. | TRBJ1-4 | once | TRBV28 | TGTGCCAGTGCAACGGCAGGGTTAGAGGAAAAACTGTTTTTT | CASATAGLEEKLFF
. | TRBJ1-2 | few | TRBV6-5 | TGTGCCAGCAGTTCCAGGGCAGGGTACGGCTACACCTTC | CASSSRAGYGYTF
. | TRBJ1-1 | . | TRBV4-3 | TGCGCCAGCAGCCAAGATCGGGGGGGGAACACTGAAGCTTTCTTT | CASSQDRGGNTEAFF
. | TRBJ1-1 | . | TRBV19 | TGTGCCAGTAGTATTTACGAGACAGGGAACACTGAAGCTTTCTTT | CASSIYETGNTEAFF
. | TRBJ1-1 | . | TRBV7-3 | TGTGCCAGCAGCTCGGGACAGAACACTGAAGCTTTCTTT | CASSSGQNTEAFF
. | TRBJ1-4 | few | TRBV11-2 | TGTGCCAGCAGCCTACGTCCAAGCAGGGAAAAACTGTTTTTT | CASSLRPSREKLFF
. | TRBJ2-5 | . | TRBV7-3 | TGTGCCAGCAGCCAAAACAGGGATCAAGAGACCCAGTACTTC | CASSQNRDQETQYF
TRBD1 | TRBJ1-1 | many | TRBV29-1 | TGCAGCGTTGAGGTCGGGGACAGGAGAAAAGGGGGAGCTTTCTTT | CSVEVGDRRKGGAFF
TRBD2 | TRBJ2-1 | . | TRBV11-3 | TGTGCCAGCAGCTTGGGACCGGGACTATCCTACAATGAGCAGTTCTTC | CASSLGPGLSYNEQFF
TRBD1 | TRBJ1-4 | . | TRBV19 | TGTGCCAGTAGCCCCGGGACAGGGGTGGCTAATGAAAAACTGTTTTTT | CASSPGTGVANEKLFF
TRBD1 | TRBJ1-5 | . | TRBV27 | TGTGCCAGCAGTCTCAGGGGGAACAATCAGCCCCAGCATTTT | CASSLRGNNQPQHF
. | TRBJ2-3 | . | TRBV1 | TGCACCAGCAGCTTTTGTCTTCTAGCGGGGGGAACAGATACGCAGTATTTT | CTSSFCLLAGGTDTQYF
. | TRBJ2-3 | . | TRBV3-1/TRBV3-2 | TGTGCCAGCAGCCAAGTGCGGGGAGATACGCAGTATTTT | CASSQVRGDTQYF
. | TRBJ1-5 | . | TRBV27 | TGTGCCAGCAGTTTGCAGGGGTGGGATCAGCCCCAGCATTTT | CASSLQGWDQPQHF
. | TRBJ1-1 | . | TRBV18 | TGTGCCAGCTCATCCGGGGCCGGGGGGAGCACTGAAGCTTTCTTT | CASSSGAGGSTEAFF
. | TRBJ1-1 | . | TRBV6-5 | TGTGCCAGCTATCGACACCGAAAGGACACTGAAGCTTTCTTT | CASYRHRKDTEAFF
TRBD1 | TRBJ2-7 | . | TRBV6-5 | TGTGCCAGCAGCTACCGGGACAGGGTCCACGAGCAGTACTTC | CASSYRDRVHEQYF
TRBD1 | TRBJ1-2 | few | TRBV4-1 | TGCGCCAGCAGCCAAGAACAGGGGTCCTATGGCTACACCTTC | CASSQEQGSYGYTF
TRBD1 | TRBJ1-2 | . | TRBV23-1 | TGCGCCAGCAGTGCTTCCGGGACAGGGAACTATGGCTACACCTTC | CASSASGTGNYGYTF